A single sample gave rise to the 23 T cell receptor beta chains below, sequenced in a study of blood T cell repertoires in COVID-19. Only in-frame clones appear in the TCRdb table, and some are missing; sequencing was by immunoSEQ multiplex PCR. The data show a few hundred thousand clones, 85% to 90% seen once. Sequencing was carried out using PBMCs or T cells enriched from blood (not recorded which). The receptor set was obtained from a woman under 30 with acute COVID-19.

This rearrangement joins TRBV6-5 to TRBJ1-1; D is uncertain. The CDR3 runs 15 residues. V was pared by 0 bases and J by 3 bases, with 11 bases between. Germline V gene sequence: CDR1 MNHEY, CDR2 SVGAGI. CDR3 coding DNA: TGTGCCAGCAGTTACTCGCGGAGAGCGGACACTGAAGCTTTCTTT. It is translated as CASSYSRRADTEAFF.

The chain is built from TRBV3-1 (or the pseudogene TRBV3-2) and TRBJ1-3; possible D gene TRBD1, 6 bases. CDR3 length: 14 amino acids. V gave up 1 base and J gave up 4 bases, with 8 bases separating them. Germline-derived CDR1 and CDR2 are LGHDT and YNNKEL (reference sequence). The CDR3, as DNA: TGTGCCAGCAGCCAAGGACAGGTGGGAAACACCATATATTTT. It specifies CASSQGQVGNTIYF.

V gene TRBV6-2 or TRBV6-3 combines with J gene TRBJ2-6; TRBD1 matches 8 bases. CDR3 length equals 16 residues. V dropped 6 bases and J dropped 1; count of bases not matched to a gene: 5. Germline V gene lookup returns CDR1 MNHEY and CDR2 SVGEGT. This CDR3 is CASSPGQASGANVLTF. In DNA, the CDR3 is TGTGCCAGCAGCCCGGGACAGGCTTCTGGGGCCAACGTCCTGACTTTC.

The chain combines TRBV20-1 with TRBJ2-3; D gene unclear. The CDR3 loop spans 11 amino acids. Germline V gene sequence: CDR1 DFQATT, CDR2 SNEGSKA (reference sequence). V lost 4 bases and J 7 bases, leaving 9 bases between the germline ends. The CDR3 DNA reads TGCAGTGCTACCCGAGAACATACGCAGTATTTT. Protein product: CSATREHTQYF.

This chain joins TRBV19 and TRBJ1-1; D call uncertain. CDR3 length equals 14 residues. Germline V gives CDR1 LNHDA, CDR2 SQIVND (reference sequence). Trimming took off 5 bases at V and 4 bases at J, with 14 bases between the two ends. As DNA, the CDR3 is TGTGCCAGTAGTCCGTCGCTTCCGGGCACTGAAGCTTTCTTT. Its translation: CASSPSLPGTEAFF.

The V call is TRBV28, the J call TRBJ2-1, with 9 nucleotides matching TRBD2. The CDR3 is 19 residues long. The trim removed 1 base at V and 8 bases at J, leaving 18 bases unmatched. Germline assignment: CDR1 MDHEN and CDR2 SYDVKM. The CDR3 DNA sequence: TGTGCCAGCAGTTTATCCCGACGGCTAGCGGGATTCCAGGGGCATGAGCAGTTCTTC. This gives the protein CASSLSRRLAGFQGHEQFF.

The chain recombines TRBV14 with TRBJ2-3, with D perhaps matching TRBD1 (6 bases). There are 17 residues in the CDR3. The germline V gene encodes CDR1 SGHDN and CDR2 FVKESK. The V end was cut by 4 bases, the J end by 1 base, with 18 bases between. DNA of the CDR3: TGTGCCAGCAGCCCGTTTCAGGGGCAGGGCGGCACAGATACGCAGTATTTT. Protein product: CASSPFQGQGGTDTQYF.

The chain uses TRBV28 and TRBJ2-5, with 9 bases matching TRBD1. The CDR3 length is 15 residues. Per germline, CDR1 MDHEN and CDR2 SYDVKM. The ends lost 5 bases at V and 5 bases at J; junction bases unmatched: 9. The CDR3 sequence is CASSVIQGAGETQYF. The DNA for the CDR3 is TGTGCCAGCAGTGTGATACAGGGGGCTGGCGAGACCCAGTACTTC.

The table lists this clone with a count of one. The chain links TRBV24-1 to TRBJ1-5, with TRBD1 matching 8 bases. Germline V lookup: CDR1 KGHDR, CDR2 SFDVKD. The V segment lost 2 bases and the J segment 6 bases; nucleotides outside the gene matches: 8. The CDR3 runs to 16 residues. CDR3 amino acids: CATSDSEDRVGQPQHF. The CDR3 nucleotides are TGTGCCACCAGTGATTCAGAGGACAGGGTGGGTCAGCCCCAGCATTTT.

This chain uses TRBV20-1 with TRBJ2-1; 7 nucleotides line up with TRBD2. The CDR3 spans 15 residues. Germline loops: CDR1 DFQATT, CDR2 SNEGSKA (reference sequence). V lost 3 bases to trimming and J lost 4 bases; unmatched junction nucleotides: 9. The CDR3 region has the DNA TGCAGTGCTAGTTCGGCGGGGAGGGCGTACAATGAGCAGTTCTTC. Translated, it gives CSASSAGRAYNEQFF.

The chain carries TRBV18 and TRBJ1-5, with unresolved D. The CDR3 is 15 residues long. V was cut by 3 bases and J by 6 bases, with 15 bases left in between. The germline gives CDR1 KGHSH, CDR2 LQKENI. This CDR3 reads CASSPLEGSGQPQHF. The CDR3 DNA reads as TGTGCCAGCTCACCCCTCGAAGGGAGCGGTCAGCCCCAGCATTTT.

This chain connects TRBV7-3 to TRBJ2-7; D uncertain. The CDR3 is 12 amino acids. In germline, CDR1 is SGHTA, CDR2 FQGTGA. V dropped 5 bases and J dropped 6 bases, with 11 bases sitting between them. In DNA, the CDR3 is TGTGCCAGCAGCGCCCCCGGGTCCGAGCAGTACTTC. This translates into CASSAPGSEQYF.

This chain links TRBV28 with TRBJ1-5; possibly TRBD1 for D (6 bases). Trimming left V 6 bases short and J 4 bases short, with 13 bases between. Germline CDR1 MDHEN, CDR2 SYDVKM. This CDR3 comprises 14 residues. In nucleotides, the CDR3 is TGTGCCAGCAGCCTACTCGGACAGAATCAGCCCCAGCATTTT. This translates into CASSLLGQNQPQHF.

The rearrangement uses TRBV5-6 and TRBJ2-3, with a tentative D call TRBD2 (5 bases). V lost 3 bases and J 2 bases, leaving 16 bases between the germline ends. Germline V gives CDR1 SGHDT, CDR2 YYEEEE. The CDR3 contains 16 residues. DNA of the CDR3: TGTGCCAGCAGCTCAGGACTGGTTGGCTTCACAGATACGCAGTATTTT. Its translation is CASSSGLVGFTDTQYF.

This chain links TRBV24-1 with TRBJ1-2, with TRBD1 identical over 8 bases. This CDR3 contains 18 residues. CDR1 and CDR2 from the germline V gene are KGHDR and SFDVKD. V gave up 3 bases and J gave up 2 bases; unmatched junction bases: 13. CDR3 region: CATSDVRAGGGLNYGYTF. The CDR3 nucleotides are TGTGCCACCAGTGATGTACGGGCAGGGGGCGGACTCAACTATGGCTACACCTTC.

The rearrangement uses TRBV6-5 and TRBJ1-1; TRBD1 might be the D (5 bases). The CDR3 runs 15 residues. The germline V gene encodes CDR1 MNHEY and CDR2 SVGAGI. The V end lost 0 bases, the J end lost 1 base, and 9 bases lay between the germline ends. In DNA, the CDR3 is TGTGCCAGCAGTTACTCGGCCCAGGGGAACACTGAAGCTTTCTTT. This translates into CASSYSAQGNTEAFF.

The genes are TRBV2 and TRBJ1-2; 8 positions agree with TRBD1. The trim removed 8 bases at V and 6 bases at J, leaving 5 bases unmatched. Germline V CDR1 and CDR2: SNHLY, FYNNEI. This CDR3 region has 12 residues. Here the CDR3 DNA reads TGTGCCAGCTGGGGACAGGTCCATGGCTACACCTTC. Encoded protein: CASWGQVHGYTF.

The rearrangement uses TRBV5-1 and TRBJ2-3; 13 positions match TRBD2. With V trimmed by 0 bases and J by 6 bases, 4 bases remained unmatched. CDR3 length: 16 residues. Germline V lookup: CDR1 SGHRS, CDR2 YFSETQ. The CDR3 loop reads CASSLGLAGGADTQYF. In nucleotides, the CDR3 is TGCGCCAGCAGCTTGGGACTAGCGGGAGGTGCCGATACGCAGTATTTT.

The gene calls are TRBV21-1 and TRBJ2-1; the table's D gene call, TRBD2, was not cross checked with the DNA. TRBV21-1 is a pseudogene locus. The CDR3 runs to 16 residues. CDR3 in DNA: TGTGCCAGCAGTGGAGTCGACCCCTACTCCTACAATGAGCAGTTCTTC. Its translation: CASSGVDPYSYNEQFF.

This clone was counted once. V usage is TRBV7-3 and J usage is TRBJ2-1; 11 nucleotides agree with TRBD2. The CDR3 is 18 residues long. Looked up from germline, CDR1 is SGHTA and CDR2 is FQGTGA. V gave up 2 bases and J gave up 5 bases; unmatched junction bases: 11. The CDR3 loop is CASSLAPSSGRKNNEQFF. CDR3 sequence (DNA): TGTGCCAGCAGCTTAGCCCCCTCTAGCGGGAGGAAAAACAATGAGCAGTTCTTC.

The genes are TRBV7-2 and TRBJ2-7; 7 nucleotides line up with TRBD1. The germline CDR1 and CDR2 sequences are SGHTA and FQGNSA. Trimming removed 1 base from V and 3 bases from J; junction bases left unmatched: 3. CDR3 length: 14 residues. CDR3 coding DNA: TGTGCCAGCAGCTTAGTACAGGGGAGCTACGAGCAGTACTTC. This gives the protein CASSLVQGSYEQYF.

V gene TRBV5-6 combines with J gene TRBJ1-1; unclear D gene. V lost 4 bases, J lost 0 bases, and 13 bases lay in between. The CDR3 length is 15 residues. Germline loops: CDR1 SGHDT, CDR2 YYEEEE. The CDR3, as DNA: TGTGCCAGCAGCCCTACGATCGGGGTGAACACTGAAGCTTTCTTT. It encodes CASSPTIGVNTEAFF. Complete variable domain (other parts from reference TRBV5-6 and TRBJ1-1): DAGVTQSPTHLIKTRGQQVTLRCSPKSGHDTVSWYQQALGQGPQFIFQYYEEEERQRGNFPDRFSGHQFPNYSSELNVNALLLGDSALYLCASSPTIGVNTEAFFGQGTRLTVV.

The V gene is TRBV5-8, the J gene TRBJ1-6, with 8 nucleotides matching TRBD1. Germline values: CDR1 SGHTS, CDR2 YDEGEE. The CDR3 consists of 14 residues. Trimming at V came to 3 bases and at J to 10 bases, leaving 6 bases not matched to a gene. The DNA of the CDR3 is TGTGCCAGCAGCTCTGGACAGGGAGGATCACCCCTCCACTTT. It yields the protein CASSSGQGGSPLHF.